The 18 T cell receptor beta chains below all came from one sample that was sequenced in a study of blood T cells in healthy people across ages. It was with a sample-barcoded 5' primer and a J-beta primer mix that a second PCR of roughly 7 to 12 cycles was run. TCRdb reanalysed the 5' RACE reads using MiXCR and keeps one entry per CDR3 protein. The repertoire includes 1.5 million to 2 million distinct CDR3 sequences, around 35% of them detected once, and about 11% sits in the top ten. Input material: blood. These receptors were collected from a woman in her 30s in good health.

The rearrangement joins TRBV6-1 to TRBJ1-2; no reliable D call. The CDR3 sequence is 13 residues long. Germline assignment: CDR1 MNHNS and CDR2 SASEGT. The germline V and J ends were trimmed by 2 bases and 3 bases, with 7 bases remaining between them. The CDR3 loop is CASSESTDYGYTF. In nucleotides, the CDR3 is TGTGCCAGCAGTGAAAGTACGGACTATGGCTACACCTTC.

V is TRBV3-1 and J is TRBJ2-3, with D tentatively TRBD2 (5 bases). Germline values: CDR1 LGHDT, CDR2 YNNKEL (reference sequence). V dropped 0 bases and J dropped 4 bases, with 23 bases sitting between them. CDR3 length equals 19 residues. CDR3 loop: CASSQDGLTNAKWADTQYF. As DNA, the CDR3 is TGTGCCAGCAGCCAAGACGGTCTGACTAACGCCAAATGGGCAGATACGCAGTATTTT.

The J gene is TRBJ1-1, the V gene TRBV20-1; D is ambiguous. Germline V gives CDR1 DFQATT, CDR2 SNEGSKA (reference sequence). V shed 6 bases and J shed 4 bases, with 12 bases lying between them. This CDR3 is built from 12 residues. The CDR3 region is CSARWGTTEAFF. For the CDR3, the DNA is TGCAGTGCCCGGTGGGGAACCACTGAAGCTTTCTTT.

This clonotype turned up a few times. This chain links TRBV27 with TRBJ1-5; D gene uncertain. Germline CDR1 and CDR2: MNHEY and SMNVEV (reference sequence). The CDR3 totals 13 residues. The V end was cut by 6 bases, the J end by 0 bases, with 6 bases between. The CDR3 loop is CASSEYSNQPQHF. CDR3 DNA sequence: TGTGCCAGCAGCGAATATAGCAATCAGCCCCAGCATTTT.

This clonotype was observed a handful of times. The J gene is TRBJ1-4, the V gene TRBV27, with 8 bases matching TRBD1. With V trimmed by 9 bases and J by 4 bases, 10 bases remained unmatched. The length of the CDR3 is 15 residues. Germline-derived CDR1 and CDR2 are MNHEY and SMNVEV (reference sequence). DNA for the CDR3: TGTGCCAGTAGCCCTGGGGGACAGGATAATGAAAAACTGTTTTTT. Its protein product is CASSPGGQDNEKLFF.

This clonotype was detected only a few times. This CDR3 is CASSQSLLEQYF. In DNA form, the CDR3 reads TGTGCCAGCAGCCAATCCCTTCTAGAGCAGTACTTC. The chain links TRBV16 to TRBJ2-7, with D unresolved. CDR1 KGHSY and CDR2 FQNENV come from the germline V gene. Trimming shortened V by 0 bases and J by 7 bases, and 7 bases separated the two germline ends. The CDR3 consists of 12 residues.

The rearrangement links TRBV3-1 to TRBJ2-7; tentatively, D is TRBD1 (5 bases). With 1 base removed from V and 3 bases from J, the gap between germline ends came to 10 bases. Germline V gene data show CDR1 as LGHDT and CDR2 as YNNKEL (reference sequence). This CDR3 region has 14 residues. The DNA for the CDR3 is TGTGCCAGCAGCCAAGGACTCAGGGACTACGAGCAGTACTTC. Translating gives CASSQGLRDYEQYF.

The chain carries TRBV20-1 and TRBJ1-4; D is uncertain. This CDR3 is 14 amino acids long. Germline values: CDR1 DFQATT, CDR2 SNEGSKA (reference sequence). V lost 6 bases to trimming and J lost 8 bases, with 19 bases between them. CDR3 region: CSASVQAADEKLFF. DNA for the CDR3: TGCAGTGCAAGTGTCCAGGCCGCCGACGAAAAACTGTTTTTT.

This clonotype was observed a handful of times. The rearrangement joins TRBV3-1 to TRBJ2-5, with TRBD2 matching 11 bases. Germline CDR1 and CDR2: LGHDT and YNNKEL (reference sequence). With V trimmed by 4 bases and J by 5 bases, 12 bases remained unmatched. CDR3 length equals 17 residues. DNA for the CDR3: TGTGCCAGCAGCCCTCGGACTAGCGGGTCGAGGGGTGAGACCCAGTACTTC. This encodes CASSPRTSGSRGETQYF.

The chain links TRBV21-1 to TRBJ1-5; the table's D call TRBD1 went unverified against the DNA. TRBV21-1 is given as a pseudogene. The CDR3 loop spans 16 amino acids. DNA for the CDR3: TGTGCCAGCAGTAAGGGGGGACCCAATAACAATCAGCCCCAGCATTTT. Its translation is CASSKGGPNNNQPQHF.

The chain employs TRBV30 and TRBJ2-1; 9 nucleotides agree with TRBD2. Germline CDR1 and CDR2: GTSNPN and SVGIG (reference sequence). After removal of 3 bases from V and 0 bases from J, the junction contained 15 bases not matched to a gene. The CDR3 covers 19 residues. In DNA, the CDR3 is TGTGCCTGGAGGATGGGACTAGCCGAGGGAATAAGCTCCTACAATGAGCAGTTCTTC. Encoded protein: CAWRMGLAEGISSYNEQFF.

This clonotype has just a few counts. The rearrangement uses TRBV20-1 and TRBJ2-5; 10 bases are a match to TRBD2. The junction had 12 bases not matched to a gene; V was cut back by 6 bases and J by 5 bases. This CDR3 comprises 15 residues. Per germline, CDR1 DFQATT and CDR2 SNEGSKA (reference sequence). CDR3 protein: CSAQKRGGVSETQYF. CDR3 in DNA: TGCAGTGCCCAAAAGCGGGGGGGCGTTTCGGAGACCCAGTACTTC.

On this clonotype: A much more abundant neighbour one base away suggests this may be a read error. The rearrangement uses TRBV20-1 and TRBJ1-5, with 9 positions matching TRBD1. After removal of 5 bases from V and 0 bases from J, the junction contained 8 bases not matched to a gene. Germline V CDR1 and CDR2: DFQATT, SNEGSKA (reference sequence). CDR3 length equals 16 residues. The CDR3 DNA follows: TGCAGTGCTGCAAGCCGGACAGGGGTTAGCAATCAGCCCCAGCATTTT. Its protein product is CSAASRTGVSNQPQHF.

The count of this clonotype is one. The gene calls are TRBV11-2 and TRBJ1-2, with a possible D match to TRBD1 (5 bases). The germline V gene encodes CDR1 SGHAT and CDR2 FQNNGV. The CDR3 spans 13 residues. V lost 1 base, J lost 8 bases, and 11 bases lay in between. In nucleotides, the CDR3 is TGTGCCAGCAGCTTAGCCGCAGGGCGAGGCTACACCTTC. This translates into CASSLAAGRGYTF.

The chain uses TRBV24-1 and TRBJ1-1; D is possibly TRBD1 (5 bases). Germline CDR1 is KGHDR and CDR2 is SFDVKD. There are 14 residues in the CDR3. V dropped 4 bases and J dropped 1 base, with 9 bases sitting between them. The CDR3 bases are TGTGCCACCAGTGACAGCGGGACGAACACTGAAGCTTTCTTT. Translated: CATSDSGTNTEAFF.

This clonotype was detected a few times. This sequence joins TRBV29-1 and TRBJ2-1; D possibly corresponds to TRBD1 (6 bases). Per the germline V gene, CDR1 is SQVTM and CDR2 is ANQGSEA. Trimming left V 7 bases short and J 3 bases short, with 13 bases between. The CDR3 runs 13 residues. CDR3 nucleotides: TGCAGCGGGGGGCCCTACCTCTACAATGAGCAGTTCTTC. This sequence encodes CSGGPYLYNEQFF.

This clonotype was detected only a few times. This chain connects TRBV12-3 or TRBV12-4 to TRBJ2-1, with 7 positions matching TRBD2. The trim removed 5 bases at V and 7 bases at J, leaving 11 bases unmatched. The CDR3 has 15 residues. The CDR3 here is CASSLPFGRLNEQFF. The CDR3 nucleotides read TGTGCCAGCAGTCTCCCTTTCGGGAGGTTAAATGAGCAGTTCTTC.

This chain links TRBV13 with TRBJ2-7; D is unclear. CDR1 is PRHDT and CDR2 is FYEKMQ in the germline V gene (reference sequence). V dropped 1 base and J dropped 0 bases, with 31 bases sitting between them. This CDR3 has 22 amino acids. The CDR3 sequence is CASSLVGKLKALIRKSSYEQYF. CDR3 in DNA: TGTGCCAGCAGCTTAGTGGGAAAACTCAAAGCCTTAATCCGAAAGAGCTCCTACGAGCAGTACTTC.